This T cell receptor beta chain was profiled in a study of CD8 T cells in Susac syndrome. CDR1 is MNHEY and CDR2 is SMNVEV in the germline V gene (reference sequence). Losses at the gene ends were 3 bases for V and 5 bases for J; bases not matched to a gene: 5. The CDR3 has 15 amino acids. The sequenced target, TCR beta, came from blood CD8+ and CD4+ T cells. CD8+ and CD4+ T cells were negatively isolated; TEMRA cells were FACS-enriched. RNA amounts of about 0.45 to 1 ug underwent reverse transcription with random hexamers. TCRdb re-called the immunoSEQ multiplex PCR reads with MiXCR, one entry per CDR3 protein. The repertoire holds about 440,000 distinct CDR3 sequences, with 85% as singletons.

The genes are TRBV27 and TRBJ1-5, with TRBD1 matching over 9 bases. Sequencing used CD8+ T cells from PBMCs. The receptor comes from a human donor with multiple sclerosis. CDR3 sequence (DNA): TGTGCCAGCAGTTTTAGCACAGGGGGCTATCAGCCCCAGCATTTT. Translating it yields CASSFSTGGYQPQHF.